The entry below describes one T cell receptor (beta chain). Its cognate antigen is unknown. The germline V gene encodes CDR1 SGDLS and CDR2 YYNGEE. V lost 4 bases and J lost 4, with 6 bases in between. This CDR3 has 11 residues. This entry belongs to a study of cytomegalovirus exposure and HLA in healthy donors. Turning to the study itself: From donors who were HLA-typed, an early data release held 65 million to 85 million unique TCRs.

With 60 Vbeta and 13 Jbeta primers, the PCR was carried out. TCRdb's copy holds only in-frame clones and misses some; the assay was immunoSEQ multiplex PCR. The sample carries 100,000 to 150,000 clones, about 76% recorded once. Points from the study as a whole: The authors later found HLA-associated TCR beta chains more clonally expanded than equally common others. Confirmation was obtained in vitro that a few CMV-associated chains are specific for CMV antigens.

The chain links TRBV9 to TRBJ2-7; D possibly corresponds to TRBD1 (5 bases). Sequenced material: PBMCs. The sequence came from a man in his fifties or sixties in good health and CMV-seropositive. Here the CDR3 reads CASSKGYEQYF. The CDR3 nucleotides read TGTGCCAGCAGCAAGGGGTACGAGCAGTACTTC. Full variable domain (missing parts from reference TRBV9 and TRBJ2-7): DSGVTQTPKHLITATGQRVTLRCSPRSGDLSVYWYQQSLDQGLQFLIQYYNGEERAKGNILERFSAQQFPDLHSELNLSSLELGDSALYFCASSKGYEQYFGPGTRLTVT.